Given below is one TCR beta chain in context. Its specificity is not known. The data stem from a study of T cell responses to AZD1222 COVID-19 vaccine. Study-wide results and caveats: At baseline, just a handful of AZD1222 recipients tested seropositive. In the spike-specific TCR repertoire, nearly half reportedly target unmutated variant regions. White British ancestry dominated among donors, who included more females, and clonal diversity was possibly underestimated. None of the repertoires were sampled until the peak T cell response had passed.

Here immunoSEQ multiplex PCR was the method, and the copy in TCRdb shows in-frame clones only, minus some. The table has 160,000 or so clones, about 91% seen once; the top ten hold 1% to 1.4%. From germline, CDR1 is SGHTS and CDR2 YDEGEE. Trimming left V 0 bases short and J 3 bases short, with 3 bases between. The CDR3 spans 12 residues. The chain joins TRBV5-8 to TRBJ2-5; no firm D call. The clonotype originates from an adult who received the AZD1222 COVID-19 vaccine. This specimen consisted of peripheral blood, obtained 28 days after the second AZD1222 dose. The CDR3 DNA reads as TGTGCCAGCAGCTTGGGGGAAGAGACCCAGTACTTC. This translates into CASSLGEETQYF.